Presented here are 4 T cell receptor beta chains from one specimen sequenced in a study of lymphopenia after photon versus proton radiotherapy. The method was immunoSEQ multiplex PCR; TCRdb's version includes in-frame clones alone and lacks a portion of them. The table lists some 27,000 clones, approximately 86% of them singletons. Source: peripheral blood, taken from a patient treated with photon-based radiotherapy. These receptors were collected from a man aged 45 to 65 with gastric cancer.

The rearrangement links TRBV7-9 to TRBJ2-3; D is unresolved. The CDR3 contains 16 residues. V was clipped by 1 base and J by 6 bases, with 17 bases between them. The germline gives CDR1 SEHNR, CDR2 FQNEAQ (reference sequence). The DNA of the CDR3 is TGTGCCAGCAGCTTAGATGGAGTTAGGGTGGCCGATACGCAGTATTTT. Protein: CASSLDGVRVADTQYF.

This sequence joins TRBV7-8 and TRBJ2-1, with D tentatively TRBD1 (6 bases). The V end was cut by 6 bases, the J end by 6 bases, with 15 bases between. Germline V gene lookup returns CDR1 SGHVS and CDR2 FQNEAQ. This CDR3 is 14 amino acids long. The CDR3 reads CASSPMDSINEQFF. In DNA form, the CDR3 reads TGTGCCAGCAGTCCGATGGACAGCATCAATGAGCAGTTCTTC.

The rearrangement uses TRBV30 and TRBJ1-5; D is perhaps TRBD1 (5 bases). Germline-derived CDR1 and CDR2 are GTSNPN and SVGIG (reference sequence). This CDR3 spans 13 amino acids. V dropped 3 bases and J dropped 7 bases, with 13 bases sitting between them. The CDR3 DNA sequence: TGTGCCTGGAGACACCCCGCAGGGCAGCCCCAGCATTTT. Its translation: CAWRHPAGQPQHF. Based on the CDR3 plus reference TRBV30 and TRBJ1-5, the full variable domain is SQTIHQWPATLVQPVGSPLSLECTVEGTSNPNLYWYRQAAGRGLQLLFYSVGIGQISSEVPQNLSASRPQDRQFILSSKKLLLSDSGFYLCAWRHPAGQPQHFGDGTRLSIL.

This sequence joins TRBV19 and TRBJ2-3; 9 positions match TRBD1. V trimming: 6 bases; J trimming: 6 bases; junction bases outside the gene matches: 10. The CDR3 is 15 residues long. Per the germline V gene, CDR1 is LNHDA and CDR2 is SQIVND (reference sequence). The CDR3 sequence: CASSTTGGLLDTQYF. CDR3 bases: TGTGCCAGTAGCACCACAGGGGGCTTGTTGGATACGCAGTATTTT.